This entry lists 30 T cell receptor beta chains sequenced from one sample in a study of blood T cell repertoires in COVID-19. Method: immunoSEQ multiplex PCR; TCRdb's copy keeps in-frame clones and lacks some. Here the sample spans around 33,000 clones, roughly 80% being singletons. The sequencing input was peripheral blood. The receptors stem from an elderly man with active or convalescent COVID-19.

CDR3 sequence reads: CASSESGLAGVTETQYF. CDR3 DNA: TGCGCCAGCAGTGAGTCGGGACTAGCGGGAGTTACGGAGACCCAGTACTTC. This chain joins TRBV10-1 and TRBJ2-5; 14 nucleotides agree with TRBD2. Per the germline V gene, CDR1 is WNHNN and CDR2 is SYGVQD (reference sequence). V was clipped by 0 bases and J by 5 bases; unmatched bases: 5. This CDR3 region has 17 residues.

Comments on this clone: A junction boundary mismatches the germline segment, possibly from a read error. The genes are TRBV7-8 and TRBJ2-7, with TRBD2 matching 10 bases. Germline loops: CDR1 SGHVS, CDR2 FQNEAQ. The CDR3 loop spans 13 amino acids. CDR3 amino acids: CASSLEGSGRWDF. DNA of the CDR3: TGTGCCAGCAGCTTAGAGGGTAGCGGGAGGTGGGACTTC.

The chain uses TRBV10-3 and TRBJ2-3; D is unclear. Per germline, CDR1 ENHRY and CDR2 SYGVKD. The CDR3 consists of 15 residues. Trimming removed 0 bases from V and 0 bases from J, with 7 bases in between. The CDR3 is CAISESMTSTDTQYF. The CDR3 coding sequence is TGTGCCATCAGTGAGTCTATGACAAGCACAGATACGCAGTATTTT.

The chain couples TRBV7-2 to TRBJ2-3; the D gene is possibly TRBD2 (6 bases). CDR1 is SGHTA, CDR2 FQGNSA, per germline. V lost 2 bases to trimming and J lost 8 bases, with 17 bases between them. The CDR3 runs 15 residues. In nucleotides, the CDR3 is TGTGCCAGCAGCTTATTATCGGGATCTAGCGCTACGCAGTATTTT. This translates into CASSLLSGSSATQYF.

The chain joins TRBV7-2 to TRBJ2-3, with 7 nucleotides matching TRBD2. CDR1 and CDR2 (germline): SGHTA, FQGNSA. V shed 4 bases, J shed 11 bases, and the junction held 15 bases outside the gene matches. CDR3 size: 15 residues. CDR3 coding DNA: TGTGCCAGCAGCTCCCTCCGGGACTACCCAAGAGTGCAGTATTTT. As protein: CASSSLRDYPRVQYF.

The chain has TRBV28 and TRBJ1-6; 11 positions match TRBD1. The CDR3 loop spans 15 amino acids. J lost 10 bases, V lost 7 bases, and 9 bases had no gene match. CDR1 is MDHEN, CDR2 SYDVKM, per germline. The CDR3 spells CASNGGTGGRSPLHF. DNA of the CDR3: TGTGCCAGCAACGGCGGGACAGGGGGGCGGTCACCCCTCCACTTT.

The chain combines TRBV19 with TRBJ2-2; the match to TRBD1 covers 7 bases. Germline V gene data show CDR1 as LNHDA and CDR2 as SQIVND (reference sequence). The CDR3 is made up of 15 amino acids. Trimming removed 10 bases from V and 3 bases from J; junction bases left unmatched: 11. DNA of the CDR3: TGTGCCACCACGACAGGGCCAATTTACACCGGGGAGCTGTTTTTT. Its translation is CATTTGPIYTGELFF.

Here the CDR3 DNA reads TGTGCCAGCAGCTTAGTAGCGGGGTCTAGCAATCAGCCCCAGCATTTT. Translation: CASSLVAGSSNQPQHF. This sequence joins TRBV7-8 and TRBJ1-5; D unclear. Germline CDR1 reads SGHVS; CDR2 reads FQNEAQ. This CDR3 region has 16 residues. Trimming removed 1 base from V and 0 bases from J, with 10 bases in between.

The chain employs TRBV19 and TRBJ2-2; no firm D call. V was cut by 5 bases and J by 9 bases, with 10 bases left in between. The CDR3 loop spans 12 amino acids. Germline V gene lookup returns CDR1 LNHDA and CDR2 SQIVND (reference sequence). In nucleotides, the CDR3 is TGTGCCAGTAGTCGTCGAGAGAGGGAGCTGTTTTTT. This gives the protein CASSRRERELFF.

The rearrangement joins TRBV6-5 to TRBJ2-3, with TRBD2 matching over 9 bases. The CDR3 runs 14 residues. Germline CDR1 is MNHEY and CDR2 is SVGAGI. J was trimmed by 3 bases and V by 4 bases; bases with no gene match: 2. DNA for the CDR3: TGTGCCAGCAGTTCTGGACTAGCGACAGATACGCAGTATTTT. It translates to CASSSGLATDTQYF.

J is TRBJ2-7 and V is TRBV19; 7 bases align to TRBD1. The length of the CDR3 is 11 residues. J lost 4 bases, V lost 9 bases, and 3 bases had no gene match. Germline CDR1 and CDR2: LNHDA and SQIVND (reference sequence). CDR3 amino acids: CASGDRYEQYF. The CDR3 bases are TGTGCCAGCGGGGACAGATACGAGCAGTACTTC.

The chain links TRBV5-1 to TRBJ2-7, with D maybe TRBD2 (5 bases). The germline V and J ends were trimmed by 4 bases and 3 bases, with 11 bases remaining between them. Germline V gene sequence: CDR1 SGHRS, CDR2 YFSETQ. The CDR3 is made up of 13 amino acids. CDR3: CASSRGSIYEQYF. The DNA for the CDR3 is TGCGCCAGCAGCCGGGGTTCGATCTACGAGCAGTACTTC.

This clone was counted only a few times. The CDR3 loop reads CASSLRTGSGDTIYF. The DNA for the CDR3 is TGTGCCAGCAGTTTACGGACAGGGTCTGGTGACACCATATATTTT. The J gene is TRBJ1-3, the V gene TRBV6-5; 8 bases line up with TRBD1. Per germline, CDR1 MNHEY and CDR2 SVGAGI. The CDR3 runs 15 residues. The V and J ends lost 4 bases and 8 bases, in that order; junction bases with no gene match: 10.

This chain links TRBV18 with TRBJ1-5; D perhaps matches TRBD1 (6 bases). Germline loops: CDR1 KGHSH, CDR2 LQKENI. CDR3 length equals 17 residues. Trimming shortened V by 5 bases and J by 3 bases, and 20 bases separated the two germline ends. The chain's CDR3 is CASSSPGGALDNQPQHF. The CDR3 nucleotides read TGTGCCAGCTCATCCCCGGGGGGCGCTTTGGACAATCAGCCCCAGCATTTT.

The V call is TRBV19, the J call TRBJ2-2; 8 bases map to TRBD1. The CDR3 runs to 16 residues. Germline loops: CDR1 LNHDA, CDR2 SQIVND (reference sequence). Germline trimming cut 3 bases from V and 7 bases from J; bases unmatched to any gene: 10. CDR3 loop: CASSIVRRGLFGELFF. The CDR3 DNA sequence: TGTGCCAGTAGTATTGTGCGCAGGGGGCTTTTCGGGGAGCTGTTTTTT.

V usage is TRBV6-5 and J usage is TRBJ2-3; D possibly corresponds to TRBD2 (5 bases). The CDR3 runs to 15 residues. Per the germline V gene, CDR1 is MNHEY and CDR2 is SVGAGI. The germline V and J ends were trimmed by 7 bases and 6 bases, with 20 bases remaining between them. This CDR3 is CASIPMELASDTQYF. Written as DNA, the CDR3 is TGTGCCAGCATCCCCATGGAGCTAGCCTCCGATACGCAGTATTTT.

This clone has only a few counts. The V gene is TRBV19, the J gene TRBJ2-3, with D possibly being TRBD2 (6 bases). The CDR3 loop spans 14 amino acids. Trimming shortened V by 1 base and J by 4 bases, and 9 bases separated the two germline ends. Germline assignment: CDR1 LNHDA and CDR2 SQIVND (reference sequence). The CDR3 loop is CASSIAGSADTQYF. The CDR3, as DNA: TGTGCCAGTAGTATAGCCGGGAGCGCAGATACGCAGTATTTT.

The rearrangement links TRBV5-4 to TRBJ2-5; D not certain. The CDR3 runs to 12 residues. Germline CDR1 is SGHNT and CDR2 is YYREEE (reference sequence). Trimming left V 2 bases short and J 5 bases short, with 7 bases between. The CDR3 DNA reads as TGTGCCAGCAGCTTAGCATGGGAGACCCAGTACTTC. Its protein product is CASSLAWETQYF.

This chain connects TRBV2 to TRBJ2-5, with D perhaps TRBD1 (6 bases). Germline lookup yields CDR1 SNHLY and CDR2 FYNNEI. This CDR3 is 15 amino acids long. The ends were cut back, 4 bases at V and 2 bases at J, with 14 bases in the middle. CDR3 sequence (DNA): TGTGCCAGCAGTGTTTATGGGGGCGATCAAGAGACCCAGTACTTC. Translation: CASSVYGGDQETQYF.

The CDR3 sequence is CASSYSAGGHTDTQYF. DNA of the CDR3: TGTGCCAGCAGCTACTCAGCGGGAGGGCACACAGATACGCAGTATTTT. The chain carries TRBV11-3 and TRBJ2-3; 10 bases line up with TRBD2. The CDR3 sequence is 16 residues long. Germline assignment: CDR1 SGHNT and CDR2 YENEEA. The ends lost 4 bases at V and 2 bases at J; junction bases unmatched: 6.

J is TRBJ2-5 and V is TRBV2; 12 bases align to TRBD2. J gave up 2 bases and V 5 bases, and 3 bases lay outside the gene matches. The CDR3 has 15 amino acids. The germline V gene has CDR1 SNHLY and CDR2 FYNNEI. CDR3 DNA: TGTGCCAGCAGTACCGGACTAGCGGGGCAAGAGACCCAGTACTTC. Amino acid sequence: CASSTGLAGQETQYF. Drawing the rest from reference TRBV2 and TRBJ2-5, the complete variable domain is EPEVTQTPSHQVTQMGQEVILRCVPISNHLYFYWYRQILGQKVEFLVSFYNNEISEKSEIFDDQFSVERPDGSNFTLKIRSTKLEDSAMYFCASSTGLAGQETQYFGPGTRLLVL.

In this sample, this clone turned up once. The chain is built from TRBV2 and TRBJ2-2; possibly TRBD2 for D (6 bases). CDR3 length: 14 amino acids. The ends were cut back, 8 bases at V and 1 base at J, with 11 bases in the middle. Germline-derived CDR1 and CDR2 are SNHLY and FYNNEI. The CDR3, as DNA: TGTGCCAGCGGGCGGGAAAAGAACACCGGGGAGCTGTTTTTT. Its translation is CASGREKNTGELFF. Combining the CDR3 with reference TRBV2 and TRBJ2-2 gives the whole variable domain EPEVTQTPSHQVTQMGQEVILRCVPISNHLYFYWYRQILGQKVEFLVSFYNNEISEKSEIFDDQFSVERPDGSNFTLKIRSTKLEDSAMYFCASGREKNTGELFFGEGSRLTVL.

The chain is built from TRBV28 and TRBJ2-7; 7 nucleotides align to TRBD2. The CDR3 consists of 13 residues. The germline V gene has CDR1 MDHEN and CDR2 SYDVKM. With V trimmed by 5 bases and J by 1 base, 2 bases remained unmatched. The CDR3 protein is CASSRTRSYEQYF. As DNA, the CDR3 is TGTGCCAGCAGTCGGACTAGATCCTACGAGCAGTACTTC.

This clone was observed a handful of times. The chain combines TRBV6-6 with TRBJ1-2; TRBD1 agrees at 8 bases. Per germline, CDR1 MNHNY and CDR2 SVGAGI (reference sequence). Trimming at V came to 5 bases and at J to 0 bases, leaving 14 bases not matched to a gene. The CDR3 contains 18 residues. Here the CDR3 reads CASSPADRVRGTNYGYTF. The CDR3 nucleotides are TGTGCCAGCAGTCCTGCGGACAGGGTGAGGGGTACTAACTATGGCTACACCTTC.

CDR3 bases: TGTGCCAGCAGTGATCCCTGGGCCGGGACAGGGAGTCCGACCCAGTACTTC. Its translation: CASSDPWAGTGSPTQYF. V usage is TRBV6-1 and J usage is TRBJ2-5; 9 nucleotides agree with TRBD1. Trimming at V came to 3 bases and at J to 7 bases, leaving 15 bases not matched to a gene. The CDR3 sequence is 17 residues long. Germline V lookup: CDR1 MNHNS, CDR2 SASEGT.

CDR3 nucleotide sequence: TGTGCCAGCAGCCAGGGTTCCACCGGGGAGCTGTTTTTT. It is translated as CASSQGSTGELFF. J is TRBJ2-2 and V is TRBV28; D is perhaps TRBD1 (5 bases). V gave up 6 bases and J gave up 4 bases, with 9 bases separating them. The CDR3 has 13 amino acids. Germline-derived CDR1 and CDR2 are MDHEN and SYDVKM.

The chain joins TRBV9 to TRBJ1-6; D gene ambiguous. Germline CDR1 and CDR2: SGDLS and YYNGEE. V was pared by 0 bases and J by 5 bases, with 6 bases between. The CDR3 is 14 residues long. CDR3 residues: CASSVAQDNSPLHF. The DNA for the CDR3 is TGTGCCAGCAGCGTAGCCCAGGATAATTCACCCCTCCACTTT.

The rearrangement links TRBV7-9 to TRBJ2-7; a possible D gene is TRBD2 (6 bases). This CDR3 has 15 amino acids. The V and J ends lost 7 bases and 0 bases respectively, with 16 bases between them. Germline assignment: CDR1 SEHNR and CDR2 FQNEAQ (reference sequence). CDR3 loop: CASTPLATDSYEQYF. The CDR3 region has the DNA TGTGCCAGCACGCCCCTAGCGACCGACTCCTACGAGCAGTACTTC.

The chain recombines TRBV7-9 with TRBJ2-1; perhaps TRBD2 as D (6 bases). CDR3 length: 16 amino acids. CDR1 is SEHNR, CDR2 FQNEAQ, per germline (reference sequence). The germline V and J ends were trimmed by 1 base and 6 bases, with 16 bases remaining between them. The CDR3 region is CASSLDFIGSGNEQFF. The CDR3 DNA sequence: TGTGCCAGCAGCTTAGATTTCATCGGGAGTGGCAATGAGCAGTTCTTC.

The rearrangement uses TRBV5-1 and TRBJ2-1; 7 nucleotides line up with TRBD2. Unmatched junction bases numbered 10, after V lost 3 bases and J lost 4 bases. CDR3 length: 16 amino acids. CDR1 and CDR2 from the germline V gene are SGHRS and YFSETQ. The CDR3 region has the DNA TGCGCCAGCAGCTCTACCGGGCTAGCGGAATACAATGAGCAGTTCTTC. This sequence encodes CASSSTGLAEYNEQFF.